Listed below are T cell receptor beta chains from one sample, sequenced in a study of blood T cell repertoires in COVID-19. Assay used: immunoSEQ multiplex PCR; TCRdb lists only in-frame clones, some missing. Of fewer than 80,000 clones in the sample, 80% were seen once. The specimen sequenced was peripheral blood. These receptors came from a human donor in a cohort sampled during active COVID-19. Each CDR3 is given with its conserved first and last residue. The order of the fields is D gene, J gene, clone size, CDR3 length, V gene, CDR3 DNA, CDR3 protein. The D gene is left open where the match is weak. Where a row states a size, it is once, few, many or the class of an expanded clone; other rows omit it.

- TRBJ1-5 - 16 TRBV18 TGTGCCAGCTCACCACCGTCGGCGGGTAGCAATCAGCCCCAGCATTTT CASSPPSAGSNQPQHF
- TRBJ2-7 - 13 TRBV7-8 TGTGCCAGCACGCCGGGAGATCGCTACGAGCAGTACTTC CASTPGDRYEQYF
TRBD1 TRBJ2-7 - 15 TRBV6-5 TGTGCCACGTCTCGAGGGGGACAGCAACCTTACGAGCAGTACTTC CATSRGGQQPYEQYF
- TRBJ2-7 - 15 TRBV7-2 TGTGCCAGCAGCTTACGCAAGGGGGATTCCTACGAGCAGTACTTC CASSLRKGDSYEQYF
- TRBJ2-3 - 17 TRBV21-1 TGTGCCAGCAGCAAAGTCACGGCAGACTATAGCACAGATACGCAGTATTTT CASSKVTADYSTDTQYF
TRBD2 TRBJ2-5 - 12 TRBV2 TGTGCCAGCAGTACTAGCGAAGGGACCCAGTACTTC CASSTSEGTQYF
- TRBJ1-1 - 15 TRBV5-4 TGTGCCAGCAGGATAGGAGGGGGGGGGAACACTGAAGCTTTCTTT CASRIGGGGNTEAFF
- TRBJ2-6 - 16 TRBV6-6 TGTGCCAGCAGTAGCCCGACAGTCTCTGGGGCCAACGTCCTGACTTTC CASSSPTVSGANVLTF
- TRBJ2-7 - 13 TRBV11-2 TGTGCCAGCAGCTTAGGGGGGCGAACCGAGCAGTACTTC CASSLGGRTEQYF
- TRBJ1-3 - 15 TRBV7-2 TGTGCCAGCAGCCCCGCTGGAGGCTCTGGAAACACCATATATTTT CASSPAGGSGNTIYF
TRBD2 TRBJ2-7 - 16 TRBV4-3 TGCGCCAGCAGCCAAGACACAGCGGGAGGGCCTTACGAGCAGTACTTC CASSQDTAGGPYEQYF
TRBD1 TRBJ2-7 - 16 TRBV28 TGTGCCAGCAGTTTATGGCGGGACAGGGTACCCTACGAGCAGTACTTC CASSLWRDRVPYEQYF
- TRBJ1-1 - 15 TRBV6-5 TGTGCCAGCAGTTACTCCCGGGTGGGGAACACTGAAGCTTTCTTT CASSYSRVGNTEAFF
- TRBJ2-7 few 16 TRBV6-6 TGTGCCAGCAGCAGTTATCAGGTTGGGCGAGTGTACGAGCAGTACTTC CASSSYQVGRVYEQYF
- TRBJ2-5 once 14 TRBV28 TGTGCCAGCCGACTGAGGGGGAGCCAAGAGACCCAGTACTTC CASRLRGSQETQYF
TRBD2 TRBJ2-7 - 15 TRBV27 TGTGCCAGCAGTACAACCGGGACTAGCTCCTACGAGCAGTACTTC CASSTTGTSSYEQYF
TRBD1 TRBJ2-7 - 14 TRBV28 TGTGCCAGCAGAAGACAGGGGGCCTCCTACGAGCAGTACTTC CASRRQGASYEQYF
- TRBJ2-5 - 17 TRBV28 TGTGCCAGCAGTTTAAGGTTCCGGGGCAGGGGTCAAGAGACCCAGTACTTC CASSLRFRGRGQETQYF
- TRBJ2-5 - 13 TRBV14 TGTGCCAGCAGCCAAGATAGGGGGGAGACCCAGTACTTC CASSQDRGETQYF
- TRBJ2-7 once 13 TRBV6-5 TGTGTCAGCAGACGGGGACACCACTACGAGCAGTACTTC CVSRRGHHYEQYF
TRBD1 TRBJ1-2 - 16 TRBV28 TGTGCCAGCAGCCCCGAGGACAGGGGCGATAACTATGGCTACACCTTC CASSPEDRGDNYGYTF
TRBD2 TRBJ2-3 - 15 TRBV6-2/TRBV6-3 TGTGCCAGCAGTTACTCTCGCGGGGGGGGAGATACGCAGTATTTT CASSYSRGGGDTQYF
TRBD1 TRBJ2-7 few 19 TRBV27 TGTGCCAGCAGTTCTCGGGACAGGGGTTGGACTAGTCCCTGGGGCGAGCAGTACTTC CASSSRDRGWTSPWGEQYF
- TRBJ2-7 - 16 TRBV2 TGTGCCAGCAGTGAAAATTCCCCGCGACATGACTACGAGCAGTACTTC CASSENSPRHDYEQYF
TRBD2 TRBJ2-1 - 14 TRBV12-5 TGTGCTAGTGGCGGCGGGAGCTCCTACAATGAGCAGTTCTTC CASGGGSSYNEQFF
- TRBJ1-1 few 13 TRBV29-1 TGCAGCGTTCCCCGACAGTCAAACACTGAAGCTTTCTTT CSVPRQSNTEAFF
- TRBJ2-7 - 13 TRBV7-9 TGTGCCAGCAGCTTAGGGCAGAACTACGAGCAGTACTTC CASSLGQNYEQYF
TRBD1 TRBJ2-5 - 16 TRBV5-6 TGTGCCAGCAGCCTCCGGGACAGGGGGCGACAAGAGACCCAGTACTTC CASSLRDRGRQETQYF
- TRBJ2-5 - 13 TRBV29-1 TGCAGCGTTGGTGGTGTCGGGCAAGAGACCCAGTACTTC CSVGGVGQETQYF
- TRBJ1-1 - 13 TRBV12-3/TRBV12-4 TGTGCCAGCAGTTTAACGAGGCAGGGTAAAGCTTTCTTT CASSLTRQGKAFF
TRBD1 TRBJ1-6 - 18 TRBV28 TGTGCCAGCAGTTCCTCGGGACAGCTAAGCTCCTATAATTCACCCCTCCACTTT CASSSSGQLSSYNSPLHF
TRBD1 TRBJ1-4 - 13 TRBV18 TGTGCCAGCTCAGCCTACAGGGGTGAAAAACTGTTTTTT CASSAYRGEKLFF
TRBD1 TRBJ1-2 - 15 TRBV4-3 TGCGCCAGCAGCCCGAGAGGAGGGGGCGCAAATGGCTACACCTTC CASSPRGGGANGYTF
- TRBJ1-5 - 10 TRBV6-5 TGTGCCAGCCACAATCAGCCCCAGCATTTT CASHNQPQHF
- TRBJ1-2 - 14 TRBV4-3 TGCGCCAGCAGCCCTCGGTGGATGGGCAGTGGCTACACCTTC CASSPRWMGSGYTF
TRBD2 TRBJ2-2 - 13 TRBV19 TGTGCCAGTACCTCGGGGGGGCGCCGGGAGCTGTTTTTT CASTSGGRRELFF
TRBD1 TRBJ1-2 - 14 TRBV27 TGTGCCAGCAGGAAACAGGGGGCAGACTATGGCTACACCTTC CASRKQGADYGYTF
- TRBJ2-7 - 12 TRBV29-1 TGCAGCGGAACCGGTTCCGCCTACGAGCAGTACTTC CSGTGSAYEQYF
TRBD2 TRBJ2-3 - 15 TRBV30 TGTGCCTGGAGCCTCGGGCGGGAGAGCACAGATACGCAGTATTTT CAWSLGRESTDTQYF
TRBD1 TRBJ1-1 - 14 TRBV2 TGTGCCAGCAGAGCAGGGGGCCTGGGGACTGAAGCTTTCTTT CASRAGGLGTEAFF
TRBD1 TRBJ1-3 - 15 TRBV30 TGTGCCTGGGGGGACAGCTACGACTCTGGAAACACCATATATTTT CAWGDSYDSGNTIYF
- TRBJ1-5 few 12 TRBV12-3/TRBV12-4 TGTGCCAGCAGTTCGGAGGGTCAGCCCCAGCATTTT CASSSEGQPQHF
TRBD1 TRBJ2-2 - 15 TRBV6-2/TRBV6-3 TGTGCCAGCAGTGACTGGACAGGGGTGACCGGGGAGCTGTTTTTT CASSDWTGVTGELFF
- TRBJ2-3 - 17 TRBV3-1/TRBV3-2 TGTGCCAGCAGCCAAGAAGTCCGACTAGGAGGCACAGATACGCAGTATTTT CASSQEVRLGGTDTQYF
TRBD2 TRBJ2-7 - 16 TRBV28 TGTGCCAGCAGTTTGTCTATAGCGGGAGGCGCCCACGAGCAGTACTTC CASSLSIAGGAHEQYF
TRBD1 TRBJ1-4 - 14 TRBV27 TGTGCCAGCAGTTTGGGGACAGGGCTTGAAAAACTGTTTTTT CASSLGTGLEKLFF
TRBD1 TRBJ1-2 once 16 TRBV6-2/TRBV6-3 TGTGCCAGCAGCCCCGGGACAGGCCTACTTGGCTATGGCTACACCTTC CASSPGTGLLGYGYTF
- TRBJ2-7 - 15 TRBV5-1 TGCGCCAGCAGCTGGGGCGGGACGGCTTCCTACGAGCAGTACTTC CASSWGGTASYEQYF